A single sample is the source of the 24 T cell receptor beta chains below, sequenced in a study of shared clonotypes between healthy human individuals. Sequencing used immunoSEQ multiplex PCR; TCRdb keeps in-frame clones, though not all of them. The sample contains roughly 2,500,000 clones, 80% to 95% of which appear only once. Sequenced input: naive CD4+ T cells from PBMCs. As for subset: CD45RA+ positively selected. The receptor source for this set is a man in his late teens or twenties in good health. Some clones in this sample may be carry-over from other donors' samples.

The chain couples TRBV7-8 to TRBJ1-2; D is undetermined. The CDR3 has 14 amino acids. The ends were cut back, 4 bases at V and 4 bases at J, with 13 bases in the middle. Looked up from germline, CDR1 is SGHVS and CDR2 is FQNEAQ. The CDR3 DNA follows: TGTGCCAGCAGCTATGCCCGTACGAGCTATGGCTACACCTTC. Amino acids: CASSYARTSYGYTF. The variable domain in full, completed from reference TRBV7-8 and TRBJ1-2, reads GAGVSQSPRYKVAKRGQDVALRCDPISGHVSLFWYQQALGQGPEFLTYFQNEAQLDKSGLPSDRFFAERPEGSVSTLKIQRTQQEDSAVYLCASSYARTSYGYTFGSGTRLTVV.

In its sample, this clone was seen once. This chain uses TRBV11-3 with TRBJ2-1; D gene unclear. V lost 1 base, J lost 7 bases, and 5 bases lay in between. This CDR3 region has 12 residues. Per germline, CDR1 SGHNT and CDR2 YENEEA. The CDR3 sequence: CASSLVGNEQFF. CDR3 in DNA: TGTGCCAGCAGCTTAGTCGGGAATGAGCAGTTCTTC.

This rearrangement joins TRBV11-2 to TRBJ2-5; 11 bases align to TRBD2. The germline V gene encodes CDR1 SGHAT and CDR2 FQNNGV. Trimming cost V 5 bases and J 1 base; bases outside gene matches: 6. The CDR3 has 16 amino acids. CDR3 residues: CASSRRLAGIQETQYF. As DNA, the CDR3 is TGTGCCAGCAGCCGCCGACTAGCGGGAATCCAAGAGACCCAGTACTTC. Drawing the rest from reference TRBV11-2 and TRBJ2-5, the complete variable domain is EAGVAQSPRYKIIEKRQSVAFWCNPISGHATLYWYQQILGQGPKLLIQFQNNGVVDDSQLPKDRFSAERLKGVDSTLKIQPAKLEDSAVYLCASSRRLAGIQETQYFGPGTRLLVL.

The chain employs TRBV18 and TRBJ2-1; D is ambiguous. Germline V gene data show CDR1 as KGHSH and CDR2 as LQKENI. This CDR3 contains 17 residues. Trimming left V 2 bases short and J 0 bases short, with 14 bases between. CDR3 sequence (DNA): TGTGCCAGCTCACCAGGCACAGCGCTTAGCTCCTACAATGAGCAGTTCTTC. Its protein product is CASSPGTALSSYNEQFF.

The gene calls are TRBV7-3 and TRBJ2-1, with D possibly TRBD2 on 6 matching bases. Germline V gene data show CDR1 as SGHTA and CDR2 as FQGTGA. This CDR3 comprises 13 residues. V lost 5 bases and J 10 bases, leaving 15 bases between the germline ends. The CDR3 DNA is TGTGCCAGCAGCCCCGGGAGTTGGGGCGAGCAGTTCTTC. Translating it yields CASSPGSWGEQFF.

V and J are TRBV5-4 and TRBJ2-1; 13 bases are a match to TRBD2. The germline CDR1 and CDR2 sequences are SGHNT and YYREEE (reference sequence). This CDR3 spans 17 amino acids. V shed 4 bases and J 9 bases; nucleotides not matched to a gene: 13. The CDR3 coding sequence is TGTGCCAGCAGCGCCGGGACTAGCGGGACACATATTTCTGAGCAGTTCTTC. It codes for CASSAGTSGTHISEQFF. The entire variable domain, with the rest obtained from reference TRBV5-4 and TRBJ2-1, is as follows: ETGVTQSPTHLIKTRGQQVTLRCSSQSGHNTVSWYQQALGQGPQFIFQYYREEENGRGNFPPRFSGLQFPNYSSELNVNALELDDSALYLCASSAGTSGTHISEQFFGPGTRLTVL.

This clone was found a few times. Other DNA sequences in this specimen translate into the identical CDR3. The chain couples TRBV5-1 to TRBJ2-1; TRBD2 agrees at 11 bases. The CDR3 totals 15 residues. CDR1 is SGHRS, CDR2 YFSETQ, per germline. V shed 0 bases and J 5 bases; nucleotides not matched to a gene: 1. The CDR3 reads CASSLGLAGNNEQFF. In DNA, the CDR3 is TGCGCCAGCAGCTTGGGACTAGCGGGAAACAATGAGCAGTTCTTC.

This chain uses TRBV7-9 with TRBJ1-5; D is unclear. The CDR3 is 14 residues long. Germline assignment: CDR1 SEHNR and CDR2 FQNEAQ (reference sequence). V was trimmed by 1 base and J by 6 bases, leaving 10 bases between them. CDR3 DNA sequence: TGTGCCAGCAGCTTAGACAGCCGTGGTCAGCCCCAGCATTTT. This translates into CASSLDSRGQPQHF.

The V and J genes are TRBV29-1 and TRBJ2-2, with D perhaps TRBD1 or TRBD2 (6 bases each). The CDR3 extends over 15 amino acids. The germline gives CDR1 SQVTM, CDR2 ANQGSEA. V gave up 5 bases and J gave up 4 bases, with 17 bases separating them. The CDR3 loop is CSVRTDRGSTGELFF. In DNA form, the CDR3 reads TGCAGCGTTAGGACAGATCGGGGGAGCACCGGGGAGCTGTTTTTT.

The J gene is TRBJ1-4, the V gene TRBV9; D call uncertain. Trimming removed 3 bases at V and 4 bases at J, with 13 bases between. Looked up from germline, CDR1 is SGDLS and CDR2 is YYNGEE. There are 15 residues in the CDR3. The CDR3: CASSGTGGSNEKLFF. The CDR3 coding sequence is TGTGCCAGCAGCGGCACGGGAGGTAGTAATGAAAAACTGTTTTTT.

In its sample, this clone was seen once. The CDR3 protein is CSVLQGMGAFF. The CDR3 DNA reads TGCAGCGTTTTACAGGGGATGGGCGCTTTCTTT. The J gene is TRBJ1-1, the V gene TRBV29-1; 7 nucleotides align to TRBD1. V was clipped by 5 bases and J by 11 bases; unmatched bases: 8. CDR3 size: 11 residues. Germline-derived CDR1 and CDR2 are SQVTM and ANQGSEA.

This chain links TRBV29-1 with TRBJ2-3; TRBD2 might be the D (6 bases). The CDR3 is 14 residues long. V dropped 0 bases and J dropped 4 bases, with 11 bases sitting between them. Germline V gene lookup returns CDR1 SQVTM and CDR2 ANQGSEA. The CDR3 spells CSVEDQRRADTQYF. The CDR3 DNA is TGCAGCGTTGAAGATCAGAGGAGGGCAGATACGCAGTATTTT.

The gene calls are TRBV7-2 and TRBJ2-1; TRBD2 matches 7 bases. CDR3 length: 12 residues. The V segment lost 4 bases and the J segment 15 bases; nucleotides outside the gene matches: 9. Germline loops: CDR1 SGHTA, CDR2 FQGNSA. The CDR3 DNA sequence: TGTGCCAGCAGCTCCCCGCGGGGGTTTACGTTCTTC. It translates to CASSSPRGFTFF.

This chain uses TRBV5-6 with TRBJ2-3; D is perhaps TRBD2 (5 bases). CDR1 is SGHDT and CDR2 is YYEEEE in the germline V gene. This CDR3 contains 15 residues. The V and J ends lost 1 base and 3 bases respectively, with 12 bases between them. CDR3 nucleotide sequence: TGTGCCAGCAGCTTGTCCCTAGCTCCGACAGATACGCAGTATTTT. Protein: CASSLSLAPTDTQYF.

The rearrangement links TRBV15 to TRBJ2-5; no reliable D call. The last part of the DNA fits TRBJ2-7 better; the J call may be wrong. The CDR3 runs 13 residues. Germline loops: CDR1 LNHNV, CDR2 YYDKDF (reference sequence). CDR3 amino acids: CATSIGVWYEQYF. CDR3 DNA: TGTGCCACCAGCATAGGAGTGTGGTACGAGCAGTACTTC.

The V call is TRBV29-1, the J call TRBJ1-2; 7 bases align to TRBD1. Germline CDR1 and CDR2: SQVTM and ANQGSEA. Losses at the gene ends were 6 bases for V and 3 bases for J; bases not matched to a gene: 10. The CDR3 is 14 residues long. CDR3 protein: CSVSYRGGDYGYTF. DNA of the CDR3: TGCAGCGTATCTTACAGGGGAGGAGACTATGGCTACACCTTC.

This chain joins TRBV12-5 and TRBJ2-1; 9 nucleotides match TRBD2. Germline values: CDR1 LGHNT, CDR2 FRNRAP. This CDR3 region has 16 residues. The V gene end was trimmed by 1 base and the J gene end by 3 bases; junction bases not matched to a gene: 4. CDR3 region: CASGLALAGSYNEQFF. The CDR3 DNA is TGTGCTAGTGGTTTGGCGCTAGCGGGGAGCTACAATGAGCAGTTCTTC.

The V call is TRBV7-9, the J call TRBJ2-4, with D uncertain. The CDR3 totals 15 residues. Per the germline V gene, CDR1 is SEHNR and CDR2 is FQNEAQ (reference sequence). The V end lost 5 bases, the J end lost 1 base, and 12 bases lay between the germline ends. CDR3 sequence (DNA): TGTGCCAGCAGCCTGTCGGTTGGGGCCAAAAACATTCAGTACTTC. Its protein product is CASSLSVGAKNIQYF.

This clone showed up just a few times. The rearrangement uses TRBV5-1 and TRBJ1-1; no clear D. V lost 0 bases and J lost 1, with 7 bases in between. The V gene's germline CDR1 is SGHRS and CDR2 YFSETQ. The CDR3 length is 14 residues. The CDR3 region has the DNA TGCGCCAGCAGCTTGGAGCAGAGGAACACTGAAGCTTTCTTT. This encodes CASSLEQRNTEAFF.

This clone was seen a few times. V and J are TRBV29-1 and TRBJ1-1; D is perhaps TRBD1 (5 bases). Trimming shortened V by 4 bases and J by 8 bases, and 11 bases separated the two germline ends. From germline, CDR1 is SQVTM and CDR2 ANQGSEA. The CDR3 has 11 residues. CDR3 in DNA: TGCAGCGTTGTTAGGGGTTTCGAAGCTTTCTTT. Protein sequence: CSVVRGFEAFF.

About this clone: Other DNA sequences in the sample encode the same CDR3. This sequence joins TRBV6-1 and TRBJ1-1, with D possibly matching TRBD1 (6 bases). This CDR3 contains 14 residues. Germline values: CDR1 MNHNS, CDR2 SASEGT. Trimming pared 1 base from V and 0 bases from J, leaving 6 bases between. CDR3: CASSEDRVNTEAFF. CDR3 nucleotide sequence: TGTGCCAGCAGTGAAGACAGGGTGAACACTGAAGCTTTCTTT.

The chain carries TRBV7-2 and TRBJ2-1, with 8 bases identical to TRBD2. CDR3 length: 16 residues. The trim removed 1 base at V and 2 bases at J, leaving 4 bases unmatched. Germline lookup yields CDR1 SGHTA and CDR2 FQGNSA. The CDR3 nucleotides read TGTGCCAGCAGCTTAGGACTAGCGAGGGCCTACAATGAGCAGTTCTTC. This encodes CASSLGLARAYNEQFF.

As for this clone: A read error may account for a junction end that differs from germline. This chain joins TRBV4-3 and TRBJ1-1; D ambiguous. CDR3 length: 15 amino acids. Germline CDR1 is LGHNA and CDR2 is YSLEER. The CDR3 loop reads CASSQRPEGGTETFF. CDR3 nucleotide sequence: TGCGCCAGCAGCCAGCGCCCCGAGGGTGGCACTGAAACTTTCTTT.

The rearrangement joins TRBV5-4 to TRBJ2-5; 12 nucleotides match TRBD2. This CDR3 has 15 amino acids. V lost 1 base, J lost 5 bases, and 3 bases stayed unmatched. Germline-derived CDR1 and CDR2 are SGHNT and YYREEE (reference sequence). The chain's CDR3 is CASSLYLAGGETQYF. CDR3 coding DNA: TGTGCCAGCAGCTTGTACCTAGCGGGGGGGGAGACCCAGTACTTC. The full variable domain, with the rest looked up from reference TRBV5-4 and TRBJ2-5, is ETGVTQSPTHLIKTRGQQVTLRCSSQSGHNTVSWYQQALGQGPQFIFQYYREEENGRGNFPPRFSGLQFPNYSSELNVNALELDDSALYLCASSLYLAGGETQYFGPGTRLLVL.